This T cell receptor beta chain is drawn from a study of T-cell memory formation after mild COVID-19. As for the study in general: Clusters of TCRs were largely donor specific.

V lost 5 bases to trimming and J lost 0 bases, with 8 bases between them. This CDR3 has 13 residues. The germline V gene encodes CDR1 DFQATT and CDR2 SNEGSKA (reference sequence). TCRdb used MiXCR to reprocess the 5' RACE reads, holding one entry per CDR3 protein. This sample yields about 360,000 distinct CDR3 sequences, of which roughly 14% are seen a single time; around 21% belongs to the top ten. Sequencing used PBMCs or a T cell subset sorted from them (not recorded which). The chain uses TRBV20-1 and TRBJ1-5, with unresolved D. This clonotype was obtained from a man aged 18-30 years who had mild COVID-19 (a few samples of this study predate the infection). Cell type and time point are not known. CDR3 protein: CSAPPGSNQPQHF. The CDR3 DNA reads as TGCAGTGCTCCCCCAGGTAGCAATCAGCCCCAGCATTTT.